The 27 T cell receptor beta chains below were found in one sample sequenced in a study of cytomegalovirus exposure and HLA in healthy donors. PCR amplification relied on 60 Vbeta primers (plus 13 Jbeta primers). TCRdb's copy holds only in-frame clones and misses some; the assay was immunoSEQ multiplex PCR. The profile shows approximately 200,000 clones, approximately 78% of them singletons. The specimen sequenced was PBMCs. All receptors come from a woman aged 50 to 60 in good health and CMV-seropositive.

The rearrangement uses TRBV19 and TRBJ2-3, with 9 bases lining up with TRBD2. Trimming at V came to 8 bases and at J to 9 bases, leaving 9 bases not matched to a gene. Germline lookup yields CDR1 LNHDA and CDR2 SQIVND (reference sequence). The CDR3 is made up of 13 amino acids. The CDR3 spells CASQRGVRGTQYF. CDR3 nucleotide sequence: TGTGCCAGTCAGCGGGGGGTCCGCGGGACGCAGTATTTT. The full variable domain, completed using reference TRBV19 and TRBJ2-3, is DGGITQSPKYLFRKEGQNVTLSCEQNLNHDAMYWYRQDPGQGLRLIYYSQIVNDFQKGDIAEGYSVSREKKESFPLTVTSAQKNPTAFYLCASQRGVRGTQYFGPGTRLTVL.

The chain links TRBV5-1 to TRBJ2-7, with TRBD2 identical over 10 bases. Germline V gene sequence: CDR1 SGHRS, CDR2 YFSETQ. The V segment lost 4 bases and the J segment 5 bases; nucleotides outside the gene matches: 6. This CDR3 spans 14 amino acids. The CDR3, as DNA: TGCGCCAGCAGCCCCCAGCGGGAGGGCCACGAGCAGTACTTC. Its translation is CASSPQREGHEQYF.

The V gene is TRBV7-2, the J gene TRBJ1-4; 7 positions agree with TRBD1. This CDR3 has 15 residues. The V segment lost 1 base and the J segment 4 bases; nucleotides outside the gene matches: 3. Germline lookup yields CDR1 SGHTA and CDR2 FQGNSA. This CDR3 is CASSLGRQGNEKLFF. CDR3 nucleotide sequence: TGTGCCAGCAGCTTAGGGAGACAGGGTAATGAAAAACTGTTTTTT. Together with reference TRBV7-2 and TRBJ1-4, the CDR3 gives the full variable domain: GAGVSQSPSNKVTEKGKDVELRCDPISGHTALYWYRQSLGQGLEFLIYFQGNSAPDKSGLPSDRFSAERTGGSVSTLTIQRTQQEDSAVYLCASSLGRQGNEKLFFGSGTQLSVL.

The rearrangement uses TRBV5-4 and TRBJ1-3; tentative D call: TRBD1 (5 bases). The CDR3 extends over 12 amino acids. V was cut by 0 bases and J by 7 bases, with 5 bases left in between. The germline gives CDR1 SGHNT, CDR2 YYREEE (reference sequence). CDR3 DNA: TGTGCCAGCAGCTTGGAGGGGAACACCATATATTTT. Amino acids: CASSLEGNTIYF.

The rearrangement joins TRBV4-3 to TRBJ1-5; tentatively, D is TRBD1 (5 bases). Germline V gene data show CDR1 as LGHNA and CDR2 as YSLEER. This CDR3 has 14 residues. Trimming took 1 base from V and 5 from J, leaving 9 bases between them. The CDR3 is CASSQGWGDQPQHF. As DNA, the CDR3 is TGCGCCAGCAGCCAAGGATGGGGGGATCAGCCCCAGCATTTT.

In its sample, this clone was seen a few times. The chain links TRBV2 to TRBJ1-1, with no clear D. Trimming shortened V by 2 bases and J by 1 base, and 11 bases separated the two germline ends. The CDR3 spans 15 residues. CDR1 and CDR2 from the germline V gene are SNHLY and FYNNEI. The CDR3 DNA reads TGTGCCAGCAGTGAACAGTTTCGGGGGAACACTGAAGCTTTCTTT. Its protein product is CASSEQFRGNTEAFF.

CDR3 DNA: TGCGCCAGCAGCCAAGTAGGACAGGGGCCGATGGAGACCCAGTACTTC. As protein: CASSQVGQGPMETQYF. The chain couples TRBV4-1 to TRBJ2-5; the match to TRBD1 covers 9 bases. The CDR3 length is 16 residues. Germline assignment: CDR1 MGHRA and CDR2 YSYEKL. Trimming removed 1 base from V and 5 bases from J; junction bases left unmatched: 8.

The table lists this clone with a few counts. The chain couples TRBV5-4 to TRBJ2-2; TRBD2 might be the D (6 bases). V lost 1 base and J 5 bases, leaving 12 bases between the germline ends. Germline V CDR1 and CDR2: SGHNT, YYREEE (reference sequence). The CDR3 totals 15 residues. As DNA, the CDR3 is TGTGCCAGCAGCTTGAACCGGGAGCGGACCGGGGAGCTGTTTTTT. The encoded protein is CASSLNRERTGELFF.

CDR3 DNA sequence: TGTGCCAGCAGCGGAGCGGTCACAGATACGCAGTATTTT. It translates to CASSGAVTDTQYF. This chain links TRBV9 with TRBJ2-3; a possible D gene is TRBD2 (5 bases). V was shortened by 3 bases and J by 2 bases, with 7 bases between the two germline ends. The V gene's germline CDR1 is SGDLS and CDR2 YYNGEE. The CDR3 is 13 residues long. The full variable domain, rest sourced from reference TRBV9 and TRBJ2-3, is DSGVTQTPKHLITATGQRVTLRCSPRSGDLSVYWYQQSLDQGLQFLIQYYNGEERAKGNILERFSAQQFPDLHSELNLSSLELGDSALYFCASSGAVTDTQYFGPGTRLTVL.

This rearrangement joins TRBV7-9 to TRBJ1-2, with D possibly being TRBD1 (6 bases). The CDR3 consists of 15 residues. Between the trimmed V and J ends, which lost 1 base and 4 bases, there was a span of 13 bases. Per germline, CDR1 SEHNR and CDR2 FQNEAQ (reference sequence). The CDR3 bases are TGTGCCAGCAGCTTAGTAATACAGGGCTCCTATGGCTACACCTTC. This codes for CASSLVIQGSYGYTF.

The rearrangement joins TRBV7-9 to TRBJ2-1; 8 positions match TRBD2. The V gene end was trimmed by 5 bases and the J gene end by 8 bases; junction bases not matched to a gene: 11. Germline V gene lookup returns CDR1 SEHNR and CDR2 FQNEAQ (reference sequence). The CDR3 is 15 amino acids. The CDR3, as DNA: TGTGCCAGCAGCACAGTAGCGGGGCCGGGGGATGAGCAGTTCTTC. Its translation is CASSTVAGPGDEQFF. Together with reference TRBV7-9 and TRBJ2-1, the CDR3 gives the full variable domain: DTGVSQNPRHKITKRGQNVTFRCDPISEHNRLYWYRQTLGQGPEFLTYFQNEAQLEKSRLLSDRFSAERPKGSFSTLEIQRTEQGDSAMYLCASSTVAGPGDEQFFGPGTRLTVL.

The V gene is TRBV5-8, the J gene TRBJ1-2; 8 nucleotides line up with TRBD1. CDR1 SGHTS and CDR2 YDEGEE come from the germline V gene. The junction had 6 bases not matched to a gene; V was cut back by 4 bases and J by 4 bases. The CDR3 length is 14 residues. DNA of the CDR3: TGTGCCAGCAGCCCGGGGGACAGGAGCTATGGCTACACCTTC. Translation gives CASSPGDRSYGYTF.

Worth noting for this clone: One junction end disagrees with the germline gene, perhaps due to a read error. The genes are TRBV7-9 and TRBJ2-7; 8 bases map to TRBD1. CDR3 length: 17 residues. The germline gives CDR1 SEHNR, CDR2 FQNEAQ (reference sequence). The CDR3 region is CSSSLALIGQGPYEQYF. CDR3 sequence (DNA): TGTTCCAGCAGCTTAGCGTTGATAGGACAGGGTCCCTACGAGCAGTACTTC.

This clone was recorded once. The chain employs TRBV19 and TRBJ2-7; tentatively, D is TRBD1 (6 bases). CDR3 length equals 14 residues. Germline CDR1 reads LNHDA; CDR2 reads SQIVND (reference sequence). Trimming took 1 base from V and 0 from J, leaving 7 bases between them. The CDR3 here is CASSIAQGSYEQYF. The DNA of the CDR3 is TGTGCCAGTAGTATAGCACAGGGCTCCTACGAGCAGTACTTC.

This clone was seen just once. The junction departs from the called germline gene at one end, perhaps through a read error. CDR3 DNA: TGTGCCAGCAGCTTAGCCCAAAACAGTCAGTACTTC. It yields the protein CASSLAQNSQYF. The J gene is TRBJ2-4, the V gene TRBV7-8; D is ambiguous. CDR1 and CDR2 from the germline V gene are SGHVS and FQNEAQ. There are 12 residues in the CDR3.

V usage is TRBV5-6 and J usage is TRBJ2-5; 10 bases line up with TRBD2. The germline V gene has CDR1 SGHDT and CDR2 YYEEEE. Trimming at V came to 2 bases and at J to 3 bases, leaving 4 bases not matched to a gene. This CDR3 spans 15 amino acids. The CDR3 reads CASSFVAGGEETQYF. The CDR3, as DNA: TGTGCCAGCAGCTTCGTAGCGGGGGGTGAAGAGACCCAGTACTTC.

This clone was detected a few times. V and J are TRBV10-1 and TRBJ1-1; D may be TRBD1 (6 bases). Germline V gene sequence: CDR1 WNHNN, CDR2 SYGVQD (reference sequence). The CDR3 totals 13 residues. Trimming shortened V by 3 bases and J by 5 bases, and 10 bases separated the two germline ends. The DNA for the CDR3 is TGCGCCAGCAGTGACAGGGGCTGGACTGAAGCTTTCTTT. It codes for CASSDRGWTEAFF.

The chain carries TRBV6-5 and TRBJ1-1; 7 bases map to TRBD1. The CDR3 loop spans 14 amino acids. Germline CDR1 and CDR2: MNHEY and SVGAGI. Unmatched junction bases numbered 7, after V lost 2 bases and J lost 7 bases. CDR3 in DNA: TGTGCCAGCAGTTACGCACAGGGGTACCTTGAAGCTTTCTTT. It translates to CASSYAQGYLEAFF.

This CDR3 is CASSHFGTGDEKLFF. CDR3 sequence (DNA): TGCGCCAGCAGCCACTTCGGGACAGGGGATGAAAAACTGTTTTTT. V is TRBV4-1 and J is TRBJ1-4; 10 positions match TRBD1. With 3 bases clipped from V and 6 bases from J, the junction kept 4 bases outside the gene matches. Germline V lookup: CDR1 MGHRA, CDR2 YSYEKL. The CDR3 loop spans 15 amino acids.

J is TRBJ2-3 and V is TRBV6-1; the match to TRBD1 covers 8 bases. Germline loops: CDR1 MNHNS, CDR2 SASEGT. The junction had 2 bases not matched to a gene; V was cut back by 6 bases and J by 3 bases. This CDR3 comprises 13 residues. CDR3 protein: CASRDRVTDTQYF. CDR3 bases: TGTGCCAGCAGGGACAGGGTAACAGATACGCAGTATTTT.

The rearrangement joins TRBV11-2 to TRBJ1-2; weak D call: TRBD1 (5 bases). This CDR3 has 13 amino acids. V lost 5 bases to trimming and J lost 2 bases, with 9 bases between them. Germline V gene lookup returns CDR1 SGHAT and CDR2 FQNNGV. CDR3 in DNA: TGTGCCAGCAGCCTGCAGGGCAACTATGGCTACACCTTC. As protein: CASSLQGNYGYTF.

The V call is TRBV5-1, the J call TRBJ2-7; 10 nucleotides line up with TRBD2. The ends lost 4 bases at V and 3 bases at J; junction bases unmatched: 7. CDR1 and CDR2 from the germline V gene are SGHRS and YFSETQ. The CDR3 runs to 15 residues. CDR3 in DNA: TGCGCCAGCAGCCGGACTAGCGGTGGGGGCTACGAGCAGTACTTC. It yields the protein CASSRTSGGGYEQYF.

This chain links TRBV27 with TRBJ1-5, with D maybe TRBD1 (5 bases). The germline CDR1 and CDR2 sequences are MNHEY and SMNVEV (reference sequence). The CDR3 has 14 amino acids. V was pared by 5 bases and J by 7 bases, with 15 bases between. CDR3 coding DNA: TGTGCCAGCAGTCGGGGGATACGGATACAGCCCCAGCATTTT. Its protein product is CASSRGIRIQPQHF.

This chain links TRBV27 with TRBJ2-1; TRBD2 matches 12 bases. The germline V gene encodes CDR1 MNHEY and CDR2 SMNVEV (reference sequence). The CDR3 spans 16 residues. Losses at the gene ends were 5 bases for V and 8 bases for J; bases not matched to a gene: 10. Written as DNA, the CDR3 is TGTGCCAGCAGTCCCCTAGCGGGAGGGCCGGCATATGAGCAGTTCTTC. Residues: CASSPLAGGPAYEQFF.

This rearrangement joins TRBV5-6 to TRBJ2-1; a possible D gene is TRBD1 (7 bases). Deletions cut 4 bases from V and 8 bases from J, with 25 bases between. The CDR3 is 17 amino acids. Germline values: CDR1 SGHDT, CDR2 YYEEEE. CDR3 in amino acids: CASSRRGRDRDLYEQFF. The DNA of the CDR3 is TGTGCCAGCAGCCGACGGGGGAGAGACAGGGATCTATATGAGCAGTTCTTC.

The rearrangement uses TRBV5-1 and TRBJ2-2; weak D call: TRBD2 (6 bases). Looked up from germline, CDR1 is SGHRS and CDR2 is YFSETQ. CDR3 length equals 17 residues. V lost 7 bases, J lost 0 bases, and 19 bases lay in between. CDR3 in DNA: TGCGCCAGCGGATCCCTTAGCGGCAGGGCGAACACCGGGGAGCTGTTTTTT. Translation: CASGSLSGRANTGELFF.

The table lists this clone with a few counts. CDR3 amino acids: CATTELTEAFF. The CDR3 nucleotides are TGTGCCACGACAGAGCTGACAGAAGCTTTCTTT. The V and J genes are TRBV6-1 and TRBJ1-1, with D tentatively TRBD1 (5 bases). The CDR3 extends over 11 amino acids. The germline gives CDR1 MNHNS, CDR2 SASEGT. Deletions cut 10 bases from V and 8 bases from J, with 14 bases between.